The TCR beta chain described here comes from a study of response to subunit inactivated influenza vaccine. Study-wide results and caveats: After each seasonal influenza vaccination, few new T cells are recruited, the authors suggested.

With 5 bases clipped from V and 2 bases from J, the junction kept 18 bases outside the gene matches. The CDR3 contains 18 residues. MiXCR was run by TCRdb on the RT-PCR reads, yielding one entry per CDR3 protein. The profile shows around 580,000 distinct CDR3 sequences, 12% to 15% of them singletons. This clonotype was seen at least ten times. Its target is unknown. The source material was PBMCs from blood, sampled 12 days after vaccination. This receptor was obtained from a man aged 50 or older who received an inactivated influenza vaccine. The rearrangement uses TRBV12-3 or TRBV12-4 and TRBJ2-7, with TRBD1 identical over 7 bases. Written as DNA, the CDR3 is TGTGCCAGCAGTCCCCTAGATTTTAGACAGGGACCTCCCTACGAGCAGTACTTC. Encoded protein: CASSPLDFRQGPPYEQYF.